This entry concerns a single TCR beta chain. This sample is drawn from a study of T cell changes during pregnancy in multiple sclerosis. Generated by immunoSEQ multiplex PCR, the TCRdb table keeps only in-frame clones and is missing some. The table includes about 77,000 clones, over 75% detected once. With V trimmed by 0 bases and J by 3 bases, 0 bases remained unmatched. This CDR3 comprises 15 residues. The germline V gene has CDR1 SGHNT and CDR2 YYREEE (reference sequence). V usage is TRBV5-4 and J usage is TRBJ2-2; 9 bases match TRBD2. The sequence was obtained from a female donor with multiple sclerosis, enrolled in a pregnancy study. The specimen was peripheral blood, collected before pregnancy. Written as DNA, the CDR3 is TGTGCCAGCAGCTTGGCTAGCGGGGACACCGGGGAGCTGTTTTTT. Its translation is CASSLASGDTGELFF.